Listed below are T cell receptor beta chains from one sample, sequenced in a study of T cell repertoires in cytomegalovirus infection. MiXCR, applied by TCRdb to the reads, yields one record per CDR3 protein. This table holds nearly 550,000 distinct CDR3 sequences, 16% found once. Sequenced input: CD8+ T cells from PBMCs. These receptors all stem from a human donor in good health (CMV status not recorded). Some clones in this sample may be carry-over from other donors' samples. The CDR3 runs from the conserved cysteine through the conserved F or W. A D gene is named only where the DNA matches it firmly. Expanded clones are given a class, and other clones once, few, many or no size at all.

D gene: -; V gene: TRBV29-1; clone size: -; J gene: TRBJ1-2; CDR3 protein: CSVGSGGRIYGYTF; CDR3 DNA: TGCAGCGTTGGATCGGGAGGGAGAATCTATGGCTACACCTTC
D gene: -; V gene: TRBV10-3; clone size: few; J gene: TRBJ1-2; CDR3 protein: CAIKTGAPDPGYTF; CDR3 DNA: TGTGCCATCAAAACCGGGGCCCCCGATCCGGGCTACACCTTC
D gene: TRBD2; V gene: TRBV7-8; clone size: many; J gene: TRBJ2-7; CDR3 protein: CASSLGWEGLYEQYF; CDR3 DNA: TGTGCCAGCAGCTTAGGGTGGGAGGGCCTTTACGAGCAGTACTTC
D gene: -; V gene: TRBV14; clone size: many; J gene: TRBJ2-1; CDR3 protein: CASSSIPPGSSYNEQFF; CDR3 DNA: TGTGCCAGCAGCTCGATACCCCCAGGGAGCTCCTACAATGAGCAGTTCTTC
D gene: TRBD2; V gene: TRBV6-1; clone size: many; J gene: TRBJ2-3; CDR3 protein: CASSFGGADTQYF; CDR3 DNA: TGTGCCAGCAGCTTCGGGGGGGCAGATACGCAGTATTTT
D gene: -; V gene: TRBV7-3; clone size: many; J gene: TRBJ1-1; CDR3 protein: CASSPSGTLFTEAFF; CDR3 DNA: TGTGCCAGCAGCCCTAGCGGGACTCTTTTCACTGAAGCTTTCTTT
D gene: TRBD2; V gene: TRBV7-6; clone size: many; J gene: TRBJ2-3; CDR3 protein: CASSLGLAPDTQYF; CDR3 DNA: TGTGCCAGCAGCTTGGGACTAGCTCCCGATACGCAGTATTTT
D gene: -; V gene: TRBV7-3; clone size: many; J gene: TRBJ2-3; CDR3 protein: CASSLGGHTDTQYF; CDR3 DNA: TGTGCCAGCAGCTTAGGAGGCCACACAGATACGCAGTATTTT
D gene: TRBD1; V gene: TRBV20-1; clone size: -; J gene: TRBJ2-3; CDR3 protein: CSASPGQGPATDTQYF; CDR3 DNA: TGCAGTGCTAGCCCGGGACAGGGGCCCGCCACAGATACGCAGTATTTT
D gene: -; V gene: TRBV15; clone size: many; J gene: TRBJ1-4; CDR3 protein: CATSLRDEKLFF; CDR3 DNA: TGTGCCACCAGCCTCAGGGATGAAAAACTGTTTTTT
D gene: -; V gene: TRBV7-9; clone size: few; J gene: TRBJ2-3; CDR3 protein: CASSHSASTDTQYF; CDR3 DNA: TGTGCCAGCAGCCACAGCGCGAGCACAGATACGCAGTATTTT
D gene: TRBD2; V gene: TRBV3-1; clone size: few; J gene: TRBJ2-7; CDR3 protein: CASSHLVPSGASYEQYF; CDR3 DNA: TGTGCCAGCAGCCACCTCGTGCCTAGCGGGGCTTCCTACGAGCAGTACTTC
D gene: -; V gene: TRBV7-9; clone size: -; J gene: TRBJ1-2; CDR3 protein: CASRTQNYGYTF; CDR3 DNA: TGTGCCAGCAGGACACAGAACTATGGCTACACCTTC
D gene: -; V gene: TRBV27; clone size: -; J gene: TRBJ2-7; CDR3 protein: CASSYTGLDIYEQYF; CDR3 DNA: TGTGCCAGCAGTTATACAGGGTTGGACATCTACGAGCAGTACTTC
D gene: -; V gene: TRBV29-1; clone size: few; J gene: TRBJ2-7; CDR3 protein: CSVEGRNYEQYF; CDR3 DNA: TGCAGCGTTGAGGGACGGAACTACGAGCAGTACTTC
D gene: TRBD2; V gene: TRBV5-6; clone size: few; J gene: TRBJ2-7; CDR3 protein: CASSSNGLALSYEQYF; CDR3 DNA: TGTGCCAGCAGCTCTAACGGACTAGCGTTATCCTACGAGCAGTACTTC
D gene: -; V gene: TRBV6-6; clone size: many; J gene: TRBJ2-2; CDR3 protein: CASSYGSAEAGELFF; CDR3 DNA: TGTGCCAGCAGTTACGGATCGGCCGAGGCCGGGGAGCTGTTTTTT
D gene: TRBD1; V gene: TRBV29-1; clone size: few; J gene: TRBJ1-1; CDR3 protein: CSVEDPTGEDTEAFF; CDR3 DNA: TGCAGCGTTGAAGACCCGACAGGGGAGGACACTGAAGCTTTCTTT
D gene: -; V gene: TRBV6-5; clone size: many; J gene: TRBJ2-1; CDR3 protein: CASSSGRINEQFF; CDR3 DNA: TGTGCCAGCAGTTCAGGACGGATCAATGAGCAGTTCTTC
D gene: -; V gene: TRBV7-2; clone size: -; J gene: TRBJ2-7; CDR3 protein: CASSSNLQSGNHKQYF; CDR3 DNA: TGTGCAAGCAGCTCTAACTTACAGTCGGGGAACCACAAGCAGTACTTC
D gene: -; V gene: TRBV7-9; clone size: many; J gene: TRBJ2-2; CDR3 protein: CASSPRDEGTGELFF; CDR3 DNA: TGTGCCAGCAGCCCCAGGGATGAGGGCACCGGGGAGCTGTTTTTT
D gene: -; V gene: TRBV6-2/TRBV6-3; clone size: many; J gene: TRBJ2-7; CDR3 protein: CASRIALSYEQYF; CDR3 DNA: TGTGCCAGCAGAATAGCTCTATCCTACGAGCAGTACTTC
D gene: -; V gene: TRBV4-1; clone size: many; J gene: TRBJ2-3; CDR3 protein: CASSQDRTVDPTDTQYF; CDR3 DNA: TGCGCCAGCAGCCAAGATAGGACAGTCGACCCCACAGATACGCAGTATTTT
D gene: TRBD1; V gene: TRBV11-3; clone size: few; J gene: TRBJ1-1; CDR3 protein: CASIQQGANTEAFF; CDR3 DNA: TGTGCCAGCATCCAACAGGGGGCCAACACTGAAGCTTTCTTT
D gene: -; V gene: TRBV7-9; clone size: few; J gene: TRBJ1-4; CDR3 protein: CASSDEKKLFF; CDR3 DNA: TGTGCCAGCAGCGACGAAAAGAAACTGTTTTTT
D gene: TRBD2; V gene: TRBV4-1; clone size: -; J gene: TRBJ2-3; CDR3 protein: CASSQGGGGDTQYF; CDR3 DNA: TGCGCCAGCAGCCAAGGCGGGGGAGGAGATACGCAGTATTTT
D gene: -; V gene: TRBV24-1; clone size: once; J gene: TRBJ2-3; CDR3 protein: CATSDRSGEGLTDTQYF; CDR3 DNA: TGTGCCACCAGTGACAGGTCGGGAGAGGGGTTAACAGATACGCAGTATTTT
D gene: -; V gene: TRBV5-1; clone size: -; J gene: TRBJ2-7; CDR3 protein: CASSLEAMVYYEQYF; CDR3 DNA: TGCGCCAGCAGCTTGGAGGCTATGGTCTACTACGAGCAGTACTTC
D gene: -; V gene: TRBV7-8; clone size: many; J gene: TRBJ2-7; CDR3 protein: CASSFRLNQYEQYF; CDR3 DNA: TGTGCCAGCAGCTTCCGCCTTAACCAGTACGAGCAGTACTTC
D gene: -; V gene: TRBV5-6; clone size: few; J gene: TRBJ2-5; CDR3 protein: CASSLRGDQETQYF; CDR3 DNA: TGTGCCAGCAGCCTCCGCGGGGATCAAGAGACCCAGTACTTC
D gene: -; V gene: TRBV25-1; clone size: few; J gene: TRBJ1-2; CDR3 protein: CASSASGGYTF; CDR3 DNA: TGTGCCAGCAGTGCTTCGGGCGGCTACACCTTC
D gene: TRBD2; V gene: TRBV7-9; clone size: many; J gene: TRBJ2-1; CDR3 protein: CASSSGGVYNEQFF; CDR3 DNA: TGTGCCAGCTCCAGCGGGGGAGTTTACAATGAGCAGTTCTTC
D gene: -; V gene: TRBV15; clone size: -; J gene: TRBJ2-7; CDR3 protein: CATSRDRLQGIHEQYF; CDR3 DNA: TGTGCCACCAGCAGAGATCGGTTGCAGGGTATCCACGAGCAGTACTTC
D gene: TRBD1; V gene: TRBV10-2; clone size: many; J gene: TRBJ1-1; CDR3 protein: CASSEGDRMNTEAFF; CDR3 DNA: TGCGCCAGCAGTGAAGGGGACAGAATGAACACTGAAGCTTTCTTT
D gene: -; V gene: TRBV20-1; clone size: -; J gene: TRBJ2-1; CDR3 protein: CSAGVRASEQFF; CDR3 DNA: TGCAGTGCTGGTGTGAGGGCGAGTGAGCAGTTCTTC
D gene: TRBD2; V gene: TRBV7-9; clone size: many; J gene: TRBJ2-1; CDR3 protein: CASSWGFGGGRAAEQFF; CDR3 DNA: TGTGCCAGCAGCTGGGGGTTTGGGGGCGGGAGGGCCGCTGAGCAGTTCTTC
D gene: -; V gene: TRBV5-1; clone size: -; J gene: TRBJ1-1; CDR3 protein: CASSLSGAMGTEAFF; CDR3 DNA: TGCGCCAGCAGCTTGAGTGGCGCAATGGGCACTGAAGCTTTCTTT
D gene: TRBD2; V gene: TRBV7-3; clone size: many; J gene: TRBJ2-7; CDR3 protein: CASSPYRTSGTEEQYF; CDR3 DNA: TGTGCCAGCAGCCCCTATAGGACTAGCGGGACGGAAGAGCAGTACTTC
D gene: -; V gene: TRBV9; clone size: -; J gene: TRBJ2-7; CDR3 protein: CASSVAGDLYYEQYF; CDR3 DNA: TGTGCCAGCAGCGTAGCAGGGGACCTGTACTACGAGCAGTACTTC
D gene: -; V gene: TRBV7-9; clone size: many; J gene: TRBJ2-2; CDR3 protein: CASSYYTGELFF; CDR3 DNA: TGTGCCAGCAGCTACTACACCGGGGAGCTGTTTTTT
D gene: -; V gene: TRBV7-9; clone size: few; J gene: TRBJ2-7; CDR3 protein: CASSSHRAQPYF; CDR3 DNA: TGTGCCAGCAGCTCCCACAGGGCCCAACCATACTTC
D gene: TRBD2; V gene: TRBV7-6; clone size: many; J gene: TRBJ2-5; CDR3 protein: CASSPGLAGTPLETQYF; CDR3 DNA: TGTGCCAGCAGCCCGGGACTAGCGGGGACCCCTTTAGAGACCCAGTACTTC
D gene: -; V gene: TRBV27; clone size: -; J gene: TRBJ1-2; CDR3 protein: CASSLSGGGGYGYTF; CDR3 DNA: TGTGCCAGCAGTTTATCGGGGGGGGGGGGTTATGGCTACACCTTC
D gene: -; V gene: TRBV7-8; clone size: -; J gene: TRBJ1-1; CDR3 protein: CASSLESDGDEAFF; CDR3 DNA: TGTGCCAGCAGCTTAGAGTCCGATGGGGATGAAGCTTTCTTT
D gene: -; V gene: TRBV9; clone size: few; J gene: TRBJ1-1; CDR3 protein: CASSVGAKVGTEAFF; CDR3 DNA: TGTGCCAGCAGCGTAGGGGCGAAGGTGGGCACTGAAGCTTTCTTT
D gene: TRBD2; V gene: TRBV5-8; clone size: -; J gene: TRBJ2-7; CDR3 protein: CANSTRTSFPYEQYF; CDR3 DNA: TGTGCCAACAGCACCCGGACTAGCTTCCCCTACGAGCAGTACTTC
D gene: TRBD2; V gene: TRBV6-1; clone size: many; J gene: TRBJ2-7; CDR3 protein: CASSERDYLVEQYF; CDR3 DNA: TGTGCCAGCAGTGAAAGGGACTACCTAGTCGAGCAGTACTTC
D gene: -; V gene: TRBV25-1; clone size: -; J gene: TRBJ1-3; CDR3 protein: CASSSAPHYTIYF; CDR3 DNA: TGTGCCAGCAGTAGTGCCCCTCACTACACCATATATTTT
D gene: TRBD1; V gene: TRBV6-5; clone size: few; J gene: TRBJ1-2; CDR3 protein: CASRDRGHYGYTF; CDR3 DNA: TGTGCCAGCAGGGACAGGGGGCATTATGGCTACACCTTC
D gene: -; V gene: TRBV11-2; clone size: -; J gene: TRBJ1-6; CDR3 protein: CASSLDPRSPTINSPLHF; CDR3 DNA: TGTGCCAGCAGCTTAGATCCCCGGTCCCCCACAATTAATTCACCCCTCCACTTT
D gene: -; V gene: TRBV27; clone size: many; J gene: TRBJ2-7; CDR3 protein: CASREGRGLYEQYF; CDR3 DNA: TGTGCCAGCAGGGAGGGCCGAGGTTTGTACGAGCAGTACTTC